Presented here are 27 T cell receptor beta chains from one specimen sequenced in a study of monozygotic twins with inflammatory bowel disease. TCRdb processed the 5' RACE reads again and assigns one entry to each CDR3 protein, with no DNA. Listed are about 93,000 distinct CDR3 sequences; roughly 7% falls within the top ten. The sample taken for sequencing was blood. Receptor source: a human donor with ulcerative colitis or Crohn's disease, or a healthy co-twin of an affected twin (not recorded which).

The chain recombines TRBV12-3 or TRBV12-4 with TRBJ2-1; the TCRdb D gene call, TRBD2, has no DNA to confirm it. This CDR3 is built from 15 residues. The CDR3 loop reads CASSLFGGVGNEQFF.

The V and J genes are TRBV7-6 and TRBJ1-4. Germline V gene lookup returns CDR1 SGHVS and CDR2 FNYEAQ. The CDR3 has 14 amino acids. The CDR3 loop is CASSEVDFNEKLFF.

The CDR3 loop is CASSLAPQGASNEQFF. V usage is TRBV7-2 and J usage is TRBJ2-1; TCRdb proposes TRBD1, but this gene call is untestable without DNA. Germline V gene sequence: CDR1 SGHTA, CDR2 FQGNSA. The CDR3 sequence is 16 residues long.

The V and J genes are TRBV12-3 or TRBV12-4 and TRBJ1-3. The CDR3 is made up of 15 amino acids. This chain's CDR3 is CASSFRGSRGNTIYF.

The rearrangement links TRBV5-6 to TRBJ2-1; TCRdb proposes TRBD2, but this gene call is untestable without DNA. Germline V CDR1 and CDR2: SGHDT, YYEEEE. This CDR3 region has 15 residues. The CDR3 sequence is CASSLPGARPNEQFF.

The CDR3 here is CATSRGVNTGELFF. The chain employs TRBV24-1 and TRBJ2-2; TCRdb indicates TRBD1, and absent DNA this call remains unverified. Germline CDR1 KGHDR, CDR2 SFDVKD. The CDR3 length is 14 residues.

V is TRBV18 and J is TRBJ1-2; TCRdb proposes TRBD1, but this gene call is untestable without DNA. This CDR3 has 15 amino acids. CDR1 and CDR2 (germline): KGHSH, LQKENI. CDR3 sequence reads: CASSPGDRAKYGYTF.

The V and J genes are TRBV12-3 or TRBV12-4 and TRBJ2-5; TCRdb outputs TRBD1, but without DNA this stays unchecked. This CDR3 has 14 amino acids. Here the CDR3 reads CASRGGPLQETQYF.

The V and J genes are TRBV4-2 and TRBJ1-1; TCRdb names TRBD1, which stays unverified in the absence of DNA. CDR1 and CDR2 from the germline V gene are LGHNA and YNFKEQ. There are 15 residues in the CDR3. The CDR3 is CASSHATGRKAEAFF.

This chain connects TRBV5-1 to TRBJ2-5; TCRdb lists TRBD1, though no DNA is available to test this call. CDR3 size: 17 residues. Germline V gene lookup returns CDR1 SGHRS and CDR2 YFSETQ. CDR3 in amino acids: CASSLALGQGAGETQYF.

This rearrangement joins TRBV20-1 to TRBJ1-2; the TCRdb call, TRBD1, lacks DNA for checking. There are 14 residues in the CDR3. Germline-derived CDR1 and CDR2 are DFQATT and SNEGSKA (reference sequence). Here the CDR3 reads CSAGAAGGIYGYTF.

This chain links TRBV11-2 with TRBJ1-1; with no DNA, the TCRdb D assignment of TRBD1 cannot be verified. Germline V gene sequence: CDR1 SGHAT, CDR2 FQNNGV. The CDR3 loop spans 16 amino acids. Here the CDR3 reads CASSTPGTGVNTEAFF.

The chain joins TRBV5-1 to TRBJ2-3. Germline V gene sequence: CDR1 SGHRS, CDR2 YFSETQ. CDR3 length: 16 residues. The CDR3 spells CASSLPPGPNTDTQYF.

The chain has TRBV27 and TRBJ1-2. The CDR3 spans 13 residues. Germline V lookup: CDR1 MNHEY, CDR2 SMNVEV (reference sequence). The chain's CDR3 is CASSGPSGGGYTF.

The chain employs TRBV5-1 and TRBJ2-4; TCRdb proposes TRBD1, but this gene call is untestable without DNA. The CDR3 length is 16 residues. Germline loops: CDR1 SGHRS, CDR2 YFSETQ. The CDR3 loop is CASSLTGIPGENIQYF.

This chain connects TRBV27 to TRBJ2-7. Germline CDR1 is MNHEY and CDR2 is SMNVEV (reference sequence). The CDR3 runs 13 residues. The CDR3 reads CASSLGRSNEQYF.

The chain couples TRBV11-2 to TRBJ2-3. Germline loops: CDR1 SGHAT, CDR2 FQNNGV. This CDR3 comprises 17 residues. CDR3 in amino acids: CASSLVSTLGSTDTQYF.

The chain recombines TRBV6-5 with TRBJ2-7; with no DNA, the TCRdb D assignment of TRBD1 cannot be verified. Germline values: CDR1 MNHEY, CDR2 SVGAGI. The CDR3 is 18 residues long. CDR3 loop: CASSHGSFKGVLSYEQYF.

V gene TRBV11-2 combines with J gene TRBJ1-1; with no DNA, the TCRdb D assignment of TRBD1 cannot be verified. Germline values: CDR1 SGHAT, CDR2 FQNNGV. The CDR3 runs 14 residues. CDR3 in amino acids: CASSSIRTVLGTFF.

This chain links TRBV28 with TRBJ1-2; TCRdb's D gene call, TRBD1, goes unchecked for lack of DNA. The CDR3 runs to 12 residues. Germline lookup yields CDR1 MDHEN and CDR2 SYDVKM. The CDR3 loop reads CAGGTGDYGYTF.

The chain links TRBV7-9 to TRBJ2-3; no DNA is available, so the TRBD1 call from TCRdb remains unchecked. This CDR3 is built from 14 residues. Looked up from germline, CDR1 is SEHNR and CDR2 is FQNEAQ (reference sequence). The CDR3 sequence is CASSLGQIGDTQYF.

The chain links TRBV27 to TRBJ1-2; TCRdb names TRBD1, which stays unverified in the absence of DNA. The length of the CDR3 is 15 residues. Germline V gives CDR1 MNHEY, CDR2 SMNVEV (reference sequence). The CDR3 reads CASSLSSARGYGYTF.

V and J are TRBV12-3 or TRBV12-4 and TRBJ2-5; checking the TCRdb D call of TRBD1 is not possible without DNA. This CDR3 comprises 15 residues. CDR3 residues: CASSLGGAGLETQYF.

The gene calls are TRBV7-2 and TRBJ2-5; TCRdb indicates TRBD1, and absent DNA this call remains unverified. The CDR3 extends over 14 amino acids. The germline V gene has CDR1 SGHTA and CDR2 FQGNSA. The CDR3 reads CASSSRAAQETQYF.

The chain uses TRBV4-2 and TRBJ2-5; TCRdb names TRBD1, which stays unverified in the absence of DNA. Germline values: CDR1 LGHNA, CDR2 YNFKEQ. The CDR3 spans 14 residues. The CDR3 sequence: CASSPPTGLETQYF.

This chain uses TRBV20-1 with TRBJ2-5; TCRdb picks TRBD2, but there is no DNA to check that call. Germline assignment: CDR1 DFQATT and CDR2 SNEGSKA (reference sequence). The length of the CDR3 is 13 residues. Here the CDR3 reads CSAKGLAGETQYF.

V gene TRBV7-9 combines with J gene TRBJ2-1; as DNA is missing, the TRBD1 call by TCRdb cannot be tested. Per germline, CDR1 SEHNR and CDR2 FQNEAQ (reference sequence). This CDR3 contains 15 residues. The CDR3 region is CASSPGISTTNEQFF.